The entry that follows covers one T cell receptor (beta chain) sequence. These data originate in a study of beta chain features in type 1 diabetes. As for the study in general: The examined sorted cells totaled 110 million or so across samples.

The CDR3 runs 16 residues. Germline values: CDR1 MDHEN, CDR2 SYDVKM. V lost 6 bases and J lost 5; bases outside the gene matches: 13. The whole isolated RNA underwent reverse transcription, so sequencing captured expressed TCRB transcripts. Deep immunoSEQ sequencing covered naive, central memory and regulatory T cell samples. The repertoire was sequenced with immunoSEQ multiplex PCR; TCRdb's copy has only in-frame clones and lacks some. The data show about 180,000 clones, with about an eighth seen just once and roughly 0.56% held by the top ten. The chain carries TRBV28 and TRBJ1-5, with 7 positions matching TRBD1. The receptor comes from a woman under 30 in good health. The sample comprised central memory CD4+ T cells from blood. CDR3 DNA: TGTGCCAGCAGCCCCAAGGGGCTCAGGGGGGATCAGCCCCAGCATTTT. Its protein product is CASSPKGLRGDQPQHF.